These 21 T cell receptor beta chains originate from one sample sequenced in a study of control samples from healthy donors and cancer patients. TCRdb keeps only in-frame clones here, not all; method: immunoSEQ multiplex PCR. Among about 54,000 clones, 95% to 96% were seen once, and the ten largest hold around 1.9%. Sequenced sample: blood. The receptors derive from a young woman in good health.

This clone showed up just once. V usage is TRBV7-3 and J usage is TRBJ2-3; 16 bases match TRBD2. The V gene's germline CDR1 is SGHTA and CDR2 FQGTGA. This CDR3 is 17 amino acids long. Unmatched junction bases numbered 10, after V lost 5 bases and J lost 8 bases. The CDR3 reads CASSPPGTSGRAATQYF. DNA of the CDR3: TGTGCCAGCAGCCCCCCCGGGACTAGCGGGAGGGCCGCTACGCAGTATTTT.

The V and J genes are TRBV2 and TRBJ1-3; D may be TRBD1 (6 bases). Germline V gene sequence: CDR1 SNHLY, CDR2 FYNNEI. The V and J ends lost 3 bases and 0 bases respectively, with 9 bases between them. There are 15 residues in the CDR3. The CDR3 is CASSEGTLSGNTIYF. The CDR3 DNA sequence: TGTGCCAGCAGTGAGGGGACACTCTCTGGAAACACCATATATTTT.

A word on this clone: The identical CDR3 is also encoded by other nucleotide sequences in the sample. The CDR3 coding sequence is TGTGCCAGCAGCAAATGCGGGGGGGGTAGGACCGGGGAGCTGTTTTTT. Its translation is CASSKCGGGRTGELFF. This chain uses TRBV21-1 with TRBJ2-2; whether TRBD2, the table's D call, matches the DNA was not checked. TRBV21-1 is annotated as a pseudogene. The CDR3 runs 16 residues.

The J gene is TRBJ2-7, the V gene TRBV5-4, with 7 positions matching TRBD1. The trim removed 5 bases at V and 7 bases at J, leaving 9 bases unmatched. This CDR3 is 13 amino acids long. The germline V gene has CDR1 SGHNT and CDR2 YYREEE (reference sequence). The CDR3 spells CASSFSPDREQYF. The CDR3 DNA reads as TGTGCCAGCAGTTTCAGTCCGGACAGGGAGCAGTACTTC.

The count of this clone is one. The rearrangement uses TRBV11-2 and TRBJ1-1; 8 bases line up with TRBD1. CDR3 length: 14 residues. The V segment lost 4 bases and the J segment 4 bases; nucleotides outside the gene matches: 5. Germline V gene data show CDR1 as SGHAT and CDR2 as FQNNGV. DNA for the CDR3: TGTGCCAGCAGCTATGGAACAGGGGGCACTGAAGCTTTCTTT. Its translation is CASSYGTGGTEAFF.

The DNA of the CDR3 is TGTGCCAGCAGTTCCCGGACAGTAACCGGGGAGCTGTTTTTT. Amino acids: CASSSRTVTGELFF. This chain uses TRBV6-6 with TRBJ2-2; tentative D call: TRBD1 (6 bases). The CDR3 is made up of 14 amino acids. CDR1 and CDR2 from the germline V gene are MNHNY and SVGAGI (reference sequence). Trimming left V 4 bases short and J 5 bases short, with 11 bases between.

This chain joins TRBV19 and TRBJ2-7, with 8 bases that match TRBD2. The junction had 7 bases not matched to a gene; V was cut back by 5 bases and J by 4 bases. This CDR3 is built from 14 residues. Germline-derived CDR1 and CDR2 are LNHDA and SQIVND (reference sequence). The CDR3 region is CASSPGGVGYEQYF. The CDR3 nucleotides read TGTGCCAGTAGTCCCGGGGGGGTCGGGTACGAGCAGTACTTC.

The gene calls are TRBV28 and TRBJ2-7, with 7 bases lining up with TRBD2. Germline values: CDR1 MDHEN, CDR2 SYDVKM. V lost 8 bases, J lost 4 bases, and 5 bases stayed unmatched. This CDR3 is built from 12 residues. The CDR3 loop is CASGTGGYEQYF. In DNA form, the CDR3 reads TGTGCCAGCGGGACGGGAGGTTACGAGCAGTACTTC.

V is TRBV28 and J is TRBJ2-7; 8 bases align to TRBD1. Per the germline V gene, CDR1 is MDHEN and CDR2 is SYDVKM. This CDR3 is built from 15 residues. Losses at the gene ends were 4 bases for V and 2 bases for J; bases not matched to a gene: 7. As DNA, the CDR3 is TGTGCCAGCAGTTCAGCCGGGACAGGCACCTACGAGCAGTACTTC. It yields the protein CASSSAGTGTYEQYF. Full variable domain (missing parts from reference TRBV28 and TRBJ2-7): DVKVTQSSRYLVKRTGEKVFLECVQDMDHENMFWYRQDPGLGLRLIYFSYDVKMKEKGDIPEGYSVSREKKERFSLILESASTNQTSMYLCASSSAGTGTYEQYFGPGTRLTVT.

About this clone: Additional DNA sequences in this sample encode the identical CDR3. V usage is TRBV6-2 or TRBV6-3 and J usage is TRBJ2-4; D not resolved. V dropped 0 bases and J dropped 6 bases, with 9 bases sitting between them. Germline CDR1 and CDR2: MNHEY and SVGEGT. The CDR3 is 14 amino acids. CDR3 region: CASSYSTALNIQYF. The CDR3 bases are TGTGCCAGCAGTTACTCAACTGCTTTAAACATTCAGTACTTC.

J is TRBJ2-7 and V is TRBV5-1; no clear D. This CDR3 has 15 amino acids. The germline V gene has CDR1 SGHRS and CDR2 YFSETQ. The V end lost 0 bases, the J end lost 0 bases, and 10 bases lay between the germline ends. The CDR3 DNA reads TGCGCCAGCAGCTTGGATCCTGCAAGCTCCTACGAGCAGTACTTC. Translation gives CASSLDPASSYEQYF. The full variable domain, in which reference TRBV5-1 and TRBJ2-7 provide the parts outside the CDR3, is KAGVTQTPRYLIKTRGQQVTLSCSPISGHRSVSWYQQTPGQGLQFLFEYFSETQRNKGNFPGRFSGRQFSNSRSEMNVSTLELGDSALYLCASSLDPASSYEQYFGPGTRLTVT.

The chain is built from TRBV9 and TRBJ2-1; weak D call: TRBD2 (6 bases). Germline assignment: CDR1 SGDLS and CDR2 YYNGEE. CDR3 length: 13 amino acids. V was cut by 2 bases and J by 5 bases, with 8 bases left in between. The CDR3 here is CASSVGGNNEQFF. Here the CDR3 DNA reads TGTGCCAGCAGCGTCGGGGGTAACAATGAGCAGTTCTTC.

This sequence joins TRBV5-1 and TRBJ2-1, with 7 bases that match TRBD2. V was pared by 4 bases and J by 10 bases, with 2 bases of the junction left unmatched. Germline values: CDR1 SGHRS, CDR2 YFSETQ. This CDR3 has 11 residues. The CDR3: CASSPGREQFF. In DNA, the CDR3 is TGCGCCAGCAGCCCCGGGAGGGAGCAGTTCTTC.

V is TRBV2 and J is TRBJ2-1, with D uncertain. Trimming removed 7 bases from V and 1 base from J, with 26 bases in between. The germline V gene encodes CDR1 SNHLY and CDR2 FYNNEI. This CDR3 is 19 amino acids long. CDR3 nucleotides: TGTGCCAGCACATTCCCTGGTCAGGACGATCCACGTTCCTACAATGAGCAGTTCTTC. Translating it yields CASTFPGQDDPRSYNEQFF.

V and J are TRBV28 and TRBJ1-4; no definite D call. The V end was cut by 3 bases, the J end by 6 bases, with 8 bases between. CDR1 is MDHEN and CDR2 is SYDVKM in the germline V gene. This CDR3 spans 13 amino acids. As DNA, the CDR3 is TGTGCCAGCAGTTTGGGTGGGGATGAAAAACTGTTTTTT. It specifies CASSLGGDEKLFF.

The genes are TRBV28 and TRBJ2-1, with 9 bases lining up with TRBD2. The germline V gene encodes CDR1 MDHEN and CDR2 SYDVKM. V was clipped by 8 bases and J by 5 bases; unmatched bases: 7. This CDR3 comprises 14 residues. In DNA form, the CDR3 reads TGTGCCAGCGGGGGAGGACTAGCGCACAATGAGCAGTTCTTC. It translates to CASGGGLAHNEQFF.

The V call is TRBV29-1, the J call TRBJ1-2; no firm D call. Germline values: CDR1 SQVTM, CDR2 ANQGSEA. The V gene lost 0 bases and the J gene lost 4 bases, with 9 bases spanning the gap. The length of the CDR3 is 13 residues. The CDR3 is CSVEDEVLYGYTF. The CDR3 DNA is TGCAGCGTTGAAGACGAAGTTCTCTATGGCTACACCTTC.

The CDR3 here is CASSYPRDRVYEQYF. The CDR3 DNA is TGTGCCAGCAGTTACCCCCGGGACAGGGTTTACGAGCAGTACTTC. This chain joins TRBV6-5 and TRBJ2-7; 9 bases are shared with TRBD1. Germline V lookup: CDR1 MNHEY, CDR2 SVGAGI. This CDR3 spans 15 amino acids. J gave up 4 bases and V 2 bases, and 6 bases lay outside the gene matches.

J is TRBJ2-5 and V is TRBV4-2; the D call may be TRBD1 or TRBD2 (7 bases each). Trimming took off 4 bases at V and 5 bases at J, with 17 bases between the two ends. CDR3 length: 15 amino acids. CDR1 is LGHNA, CDR2 YNFKEQ, per germline. CDR3 protein: CASSPGGEGLETQYF. In DNA form, the CDR3 reads TGTGCCAGCAGCCCAGGGGGGGAGGGCCTTGAGACCCAGTACTTC.

This chain uses TRBV10-3 with TRBJ1-1; D call uncertain. Germline V gives CDR1 ENHRY, CDR2 SYGVKD. The CDR3 consists of 13 residues. Trimming took off 5 bases at V and 4 bases at J, with 11 bases between the two ends. The CDR3 coding sequence is TGTGCCATCAGTTCCGGGAAGGGCACTGAAGCTTTCTTT. It is translated as CAISSGKGTEAFF.

This chain uses TRBV6-6 with TRBJ2-2; 11 positions match TRBD2. V shed 5 bases, J shed 1 base, and the junction held 6 bases outside the gene matches. CDR3 length: 17 amino acids. The germline V gene has CDR1 MNHNY and CDR2 SVGAGI (reference sequence). The CDR3 bases are TGTGCCAGCAGTCCCACTAGCGGGAGTGGGAACACCGGGGAGCTGTTTTTT. Translated, it gives CASSPTSGSGNTGELFF.